A selection of T cell receptor beta chains follows, all from one sample in a study of cytomegalovirus exposure and HLA in healthy donors. Clones were sequenced by immunoSEQ multiplex PCR, and TCRdb holds only the in-frame ones, with some missing. The table lists approximately 180,000 clones, roughly 73% of them singletons, with 1.5% to 2% in the top ten. The sequenced sample was PBMCs. The receptors derive from a woman aged 25-40 years in good health and CMV-seronegative. The conserved cysteine and the conserved F or W are not part of the CDR3 here.

12	TRBV18	TRBJ2-7	ASSPSGGAYEQY
14	TRBV7-9	TRBJ1-2	ASGIFQGVVSYGYT
10	TRBV10-3	TRBJ2-3	AISELEDTQY
14	TRBV7-2	TRBJ2-2	ASSGTGGLYTGELF
15	TRBV5-1	TRBJ2-2	ASSPQSGGGYTGELF
14	TRBV7-3	TRBJ2-2	ASSQRLAGYTGELF
10	TRBV7-6	TRBJ2-1	ASRGVANEQF
9	TRBV30	TRBJ2-3	AWSTWSTQY
14	TRBV11-2	TRBJ2-5	ASSFLAGESQETQY
14	TRBV18	TRBJ2-4	ASSPLGQRAKNIQY
11	TRBV6-6	TRBJ1-2	ASSYSGGYGYT
12	TRBV19	TRBJ1-5	ASSIKGDSGPQH
12	TRBV4-3	TRBJ2-7	ASSPGTGSYEQY
13	TRBV29-1	TRBJ1-6	SVEIASSYNSPLH
13	TRBV7-9	TRBJ2-1	ASSSTGGSYNEQF
15	TRBV7-8	TRBJ2-1	ASSLGLPYRGQYEQF
9	TRBV10-2	TRBJ2-2	ASSPVGELF
13	TRBV19	TRBJ1-5	ASSMVAGSNQPQH
12	TRBV2	TRBJ2-7	ASTPRTRLYEQY
12	TRBV5-6	TRBJ2-7	ASSSQGRRYEQY
12	TRBV6-6	TRBJ1-1	ASSLTATDTEAF
14	TRBV4-2	TRBJ1-4	ASSQEGGTAPEKLF
11	TRBV5-1	TRBJ2-7	ASSLYTGGEQY
12	TRBV30	TRBJ1-2	AWSTPSLAYGYT
13	TRBV12-5	TRBJ2-2	ASGLGQGGTGELF
14	TRBV29-1	TRBJ2-2	SGLPSGGTNTGELF
15	TRBV18	TRBJ1-3	ASSPQKLTGTGNTIY